This entry describes one TCR beta chain. The germline CDR1 and CDR2 sequences are LNHDA and SQIVND (reference sequence). This CDR3 comprises 15 residues. The V and J ends lost 7 bases and 1 base, in that order; junction bases with no gene match: 4. Sequencing relied on a cDNA template that was reverse transcribed from extracted RNA. Data came from immunoSEQ multiplex PCR; TCRdb stores just in-frame clones and leaves some out. The top ten hold about 14% of the sample, which has fewer than 100,000 clones, roughly 64% seen once. Indicated treatment: oral pan-JAK inhibitor, 5-10 mg twice daily. The data stem from a study of CD8+ T cells in alopecia areata.

The sequence was obtained from a human donor with alopecia areata. The material was CD8+ T cells sorted from blood, obtained at week 4, from a patient treated with tofacitinib. The chain uses TRBV19 and TRBJ2-6; TRBD1 aligns across 7 bases. The CDR3: CASTRGKSGANVLTF. The CDR3 nucleotides are TGTGCCAGTACCAGGGGGAAATCTGGGGCCAACGTCCTGACTTTC. The full variable domain, with the rest looked up from reference TRBV19 and TRBJ2-6, is DGGITQSPKYLFRKEGQNVTLSCEQNLNHDAMYWYRQDPGQGLRLIYYSQIVNDFQKGDIAEGYSVSREKKESFPLTVTSAQKNPTAFYLCASTRGKSGANVLTFGAGSRLTVL.